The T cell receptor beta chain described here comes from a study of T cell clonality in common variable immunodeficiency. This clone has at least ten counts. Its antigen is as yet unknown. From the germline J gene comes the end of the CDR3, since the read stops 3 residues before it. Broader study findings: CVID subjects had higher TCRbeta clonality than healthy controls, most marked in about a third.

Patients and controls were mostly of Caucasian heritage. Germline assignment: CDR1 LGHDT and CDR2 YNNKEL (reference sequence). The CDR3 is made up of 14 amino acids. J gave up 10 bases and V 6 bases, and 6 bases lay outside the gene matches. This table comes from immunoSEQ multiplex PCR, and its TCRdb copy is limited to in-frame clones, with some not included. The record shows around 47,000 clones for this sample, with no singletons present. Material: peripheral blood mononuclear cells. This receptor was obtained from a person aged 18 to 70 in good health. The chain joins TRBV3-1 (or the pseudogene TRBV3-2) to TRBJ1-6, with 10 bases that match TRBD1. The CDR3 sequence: CASRTTGGNSPLHF. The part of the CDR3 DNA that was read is TGTGCCAGCAGAACGACAGGGGGCAACTCACCC.